This TCR beta chain stems from a study of shared clonotypes between healthy human individuals. Points from the study as a whole: Four donors shared about 4.5% of their naive CD4 clonotypes. Expectations were that clonotype sharing among donors would be affected by sequencing depth. Only blood was sampled; tissue repertoires likely differ. Naive subsets generally exceeded memory subsets in estimated richness.

TCRdb keeps only in-frame clones here, not all; method: immunoSEQ multiplex PCR. The sample lists 2 million to 2.5 million clones, approximately 93% occurring once. Germline V CDR1 and CDR2: LNHDA, SQIVND (reference sequence). Germline trimming cut 8 bases from V and 1 base from J; bases unmatched to any gene: 9. The CDR3 has 15 residues. A remark on this clone: Antigen unknown.

This sequence joins TRBV19 and TRBJ2-3; TRBD1 agrees at 7 bases. The sequenced sample consisted of naive CD4+ T cells from PBMCs. Indicated subset: CD45RA+ positively selected. This TCR derives from a man in his late teens or twenties in good health. Some clones in this sample may be carry-over from other donors' samples. The CDR3 sequence is CASHRGLWGTDTQYF. CDR3 coding DNA: TGTGCCAGTCACAGGGGCCTTTGGGGCACAGATACGCAGTATTTT.